This T cell receptor (beta chain) was identified during a study of T cell responses to AZD1222 COVID-19 vaccine. Study results and limitations: The sample set comprised mostly white British donors with more females, and clonal diversity was possibly underestimated. After two AZD1222 doses, spike-specific TCR breadth and depth rose versus day 0.

The CDR3 extends over 10 amino acids. V shed 1 base and J shed 4 bases, with 0 bases lying between them. Germline assignment: CDR1 DFQATT and CDR2 SNEGSKA (reference sequence). As concerns this clone: Its antigen is unknown.

TCRdb keeps only in-frame clones here, not all; method: immunoSEQ multiplex PCR. The sample yields 100,000 to 150,000 clones, 90% to 95% seen once. The J gene is TRBJ2-3, the V gene TRBV20-1; no firm D call. The sequence came from an adult in good health. The sample in question was peripheral blood, obtained on day 0 of AZD1222 vaccination. DNA of the CDR3: TGCAGTGCTAGAGCAGATACGCAGTATTTT. Residues: CSARADTQYF.